This T cell receptor (beta chain) was identified in a study of blood T cells in healthy people across ages. Germline values: CDR1 GTSNPN, CDR2 SVGIG (reference sequence). The V end was cut by 8 bases, the J end by 6 bases, with 14 bases between. CDR3 length equals 12 residues. Each sample yielded at least 7 million isolated PBMCs. Samples each had at least 5 micrograms of total RNA extracted. Primed by a sample-barcoded 5' primer and a J-beta primer mix, a second PCR proceeded for about 7 to 12 cycles. From each sample, at least 3 million paired-end reads containing CDR3 were obtained. TCRdb itself ran the 5' RACE reads through MiXCR, one entry per CDR3 protein. The sample has 1.5 million or so distinct CDR3 sequences, 35% to 45% seen once; the top ten hold roughly 7.9%. Study conclusions and caveats: The diversity estimates, figures obtained from one million T cells, were considered underestimates.

Concerning this clonotype itself: Its antigen is currently unknown.

This receptor was identified in a young woman in good health. This chain connects TRBV30 to TRBJ2-1, with D perhaps TRBD2 (6 bases). The sequenced material came from blood. Written as DNA, the CDR3 is TGTGCCCTCGGACTAAAATTCAATGAGCAGTTCTTC. The encoded protein is CALGLKFNEQFF.